This entry lists 10 T cell receptor beta chains sequenced from one sample in a study of T cells in Graves' hyperthyroidism and ophthalmopathy. Amplification of TCR beta CDR3 regions used RNA as the template. RT-PCR in the first round (using the HTBI primer set) targeted the TCR CDR3. TCRdb passed the multiplex PCR reads through MiXCR, listing each CDR3 protein once. The sample consists of fewer than 350,000 distinct CDR3 sequences, roughly an eighth of them appearing once. Material: blood. These receptors came from a middle-aged woman with Graves' hyperthyroidism.

This clonotype was seen repeatedly, ten times or more. The chain employs TRBV3-1 and TRBJ2-7; D possibly uses TRBD1 or TRBD2 (5 bases each). Germline CDR1 LGHDT, CDR2 YNNKEL (reference sequence). Trimming took 0 bases from V and 2 from J, leaving 8 bases between them. The CDR3 spans 14 residues. The CDR3 protein is CASSQDKGPYEQYF. In nucleotides, the CDR3 is TGTGCCAGCAGCCAAGATAAGGGACCCTACGAGCAGTACTTC.

The rearrangement joins TRBV18 to TRBJ2-2; 7 bases are shared with TRBD1. CDR1 and CDR2 from the germline V gene are KGHSH and LQKENI. V lost 6 bases and J lost 1; bases outside the gene matches: 5. The CDR3 is 15 amino acids. Here the CDR3 reads CASSYRGQNTGELFF. CDR3 bases: TGTGCCAGCTCGTACAGGGGACAGAACACCGGGGAGCTGTTTTTT.

This clonotype was recorded at least ten times. V and J are TRBV20-1 and TRBJ2-5; tentatively, D is TRBD2 (5 bases). Germline V lookup: CDR1 DFQATT, CDR2 SNEGSKA (reference sequence). The CDR3 is made up of 11 amino acids. The CDR3 spells CSTERQETQYF. CDR3 nucleotide sequence: TGCAGCACGGAGCGGCAAGAGACCCAGTACTTC.

This clonotype was seen repeatedly, ten times or more. The chain links TRBV5-1 to TRBJ2-7, with no clear D. Trimming took off 4 bases at V and 2 bases at J, with 13 bases between the two ends. This CDR3 region has 14 residues. CDR1 is SGHRS, CDR2 YFSETQ, per germline. The DNA for the CDR3 is TGCGCCAGCAGCCGGACGGAGCCCCCCTACGAGCAGTACTTC. It codes for CASSRTEPPYEQYF.

The table lists this clonotype with many counts. At one boundary the junction diverges from the germline segment, which might be a read error. The rearrangement links TRBV15 to TRBJ2-5; D is undetermined. The CDR3 length is 15 residues. The V gene's germline CDR1 is LNHNV and CDR2 YYDKDF (reference sequence). CDR3 nucleotide sequence: TGTGTCACCAGCAGTCGTAGAAGGGAAGGGGAGACCCAGTACTTC. Encoded protein: CVTSSRRREGETQYF.

There are many counts of this clonotype. This chain uses TRBV30 with TRBJ1-2, with 7 bases fitting TRBD1. Germline V gene data show CDR1 as GTSNPN and CDR2 as SVGIG (reference sequence). After removal of 4 bases from V and 3 bases from J, the junction contained 11 bases not matched to a gene. There are 15 residues in the CDR3. DNA for the CDR3: TGTGCCTGGACCATAGACAGGGTCGACGACTATGGCTACACCTTC. Its protein is CAWTIDRVDDYGYTF.

This clonotype was picked up many times. CDR3 in amino acids: CSARLRDTEAFF. DNA for the CDR3: TGCAGTGCTAGGCTCAGGGACACTGAAGCTTTCTTT. This rearrangement joins TRBV20-1 to TRBJ1-1; TRBD1 is a possible D gene (5 bases). This CDR3 comprises 12 residues. Looked up from germline, CDR1 is DFQATT and CDR2 is SNEGSKA (reference sequence). V was shortened by 3 bases and J by 3 bases, with 8 bases between the two germline ends.

This clonotype was detected ten times or more. The chain combines TRBV28 with TRBJ1-5; no clear D gene. Germline V gene sequence: CDR1 MDHEN, CDR2 SYDVKM. CDR3 length equals 12 residues. The germline V and J ends were trimmed by 6 bases and 5 bases, with 8 bases remaining between them. The CDR3 is CASRLQDQPQHF. CDR3 sequence (DNA): TGTGCCAGCAGGCTCCAGGATCAGCCCCAGCATTTT.

The chain joins TRBV6-2 or TRBV6-3 to TRBJ2-5; 12 bases line up with TRBD1. Per the germline V gene, CDR1 is MNHEY and CDR2 is SVGEGT. The CDR3 has 16 amino acids. V trimming: 2 bases; J trimming: 5 bases; junction bases outside the gene matches: 6. The CDR3 DNA follows: TGTGCCAGCAGTTACGATGGGACAGGGGGCAGCGAGACCCAGTACTTC. This sequence encodes CASSYDGTGGSETQYF.

This rearrangement joins TRBV19 to TRBJ1-6; D gene unclear. CDR3 length equals 14 residues. The germline V and J ends were trimmed by 0 bases and 2 bases, with 2 bases remaining between them. Germline CDR1 reads LNHDA; CDR2 reads SQIVND (reference sequence). In nucleotides, the CDR3 is TGTGCCAGTAGTATAGAACCCTATAATTCACCCCTCCACTTT. Amino acids: CASSIEPYNSPLHF.